These 19 T cell receptor beta chains were all obtained from the same sample, sequenced in a study of glioma-infiltrating T cells. Amplification of TCR alpha and beta CDR3 regions from RNA used iRepertoire nested multiplex PCR. TCRdb fed the multiplex PCR reads into MiXCR, producing one record per CDR3 protein. The data contain approximately 190,000 distinct CDR3 sequences, 32% of them singletons. Input material: glioma tissue, nonneoplastic brain tissue, or PBMCs (not recorded which). These receptors were obtained from a human donor with low-grade glioma or glioblastoma, undergoing nonglioma brain surgery, or in good health (not recorded which).

Comment on this clonotype: A much larger clone lies one base from this, so it may be a read error. V is TRBV4-2 and J is TRBJ1-6; D is ambiguous. The germline V gene encodes CDR1 LGHNA and CDR2 YNFKEQ. The CDR3 is made up of 17 amino acids. V lost 1 base and J 9 bases, leaving 19 bases between the germline ends. CDR3 in amino acids: CASSQAPLLTGCSPLHF. CDR3 DNA sequence: TGTGCCAGCAGCCAAGCTCCCCTCCTGACTGGGTGTTCACCCCTCCACTTT.

About this clonotype itself: A read error may explain this, as a much larger clone is one base away. J is TRBJ1-5 and V is TRBV19, with a weak D call TRBD1 (6 bases). Germline V lookup: CDR1 LNHDA, CDR2 SQIVND (reference sequence). The CDR3 loop spans 16 amino acids. The CDR3, as DNA: TGTGCCAGTCTCCTCCCGGGGGGGGCTAGCAATCAGCCCAAGCATTTT. Translating gives CASLLPGGASNQPKHF.

In nucleotides, the CDR3 is TGCAGCGCTATGACTGGGGCCTACGAGCAGTACTTC. This translates into CSAMTGAYEQYF. V and J are TRBV29-1 and TRBJ2-7, with D hard to call. V was shortened by 7 bases and J by 2 bases, with 12 bases between the two germline ends. The CDR3 runs to 12 residues. Germline V CDR1 and CDR2: SQVTM, ANQGSEA.

The table lists this clonotype with many counts. This chain connects TRBV4-1 to TRBJ2-1; 10 bases match TRBD1. The V gene's germline CDR1 is MGHRA and CDR2 YSYEKL. V lost 3 bases, J lost 3 bases, and 2 bases stayed unmatched. The CDR3 contains 15 residues. CDR3 amino acids: CASSQGQGFYNEQFF. The CDR3 bases are TGCGCCAGCAGCCAGGGACAGGGGTTCTACAATGAGCAGTTCTTC.

Notes on this clonotype: This clone may be a read error of a much larger clone one base away. The genes are TRBV18 and TRBJ2-7; D is possibly TRBD1 (6 bases). Looked up from germline, CDR1 is KGHSH and CDR2 is LQKENI. The CDR3 runs to 14 residues. V shed 5 bases and J shed 3 bases, with 14 bases lying between them. The CDR3 DNA follows: TGTGCCAGCTCAACAGTACAGGGAGACTACGAGCAGTACTTC. Encoded protein: CASSTVQGDYEQYF. The whole variable domain, remainder taken from reference TRBV18 and TRBJ2-7, is NAGVMQNPRHLVRRRGQEARLRCSPMKGHSHVYWYRQLPEEGLKFMVYLQKENIIDESGMPKERFSAEFPKEGPSILRIQQVVRGDSAAYFCASSTVQGDYEQYFGPGTRLTVT.

V usage is TRBV7-6 and J usage is TRBJ2-1; D gene uncertain. V was shortened by 2 bases and J by 12 bases, with 20 bases between the two germline ends. Germline V gives CDR1 SGHVS, CDR2 FNYEAQ. This CDR3 comprises 15 residues. The DNA for the CDR3 is TGTGCCAGCAGCTTAATCTCCGCTGTCACAGATACGCAGTTCTTC. This sequence encodes CASSLISAVTDTQFF. Complete variable domain (other parts from reference TRBV7-6 and TRBJ2-1): GAGVSQSPRYKVTKRGQDVALRCDPISGHVSLYWYRQALGQGPEFLTYFNYEAQQDKSGLPNDRFSAERPEGSISTLTIQRTEQRDSAMYRCASSLISAVTDTQFFGPGTRLTVL.

There are many counts of this clonotype. The chain joins TRBV6-2 or TRBV6-3 to TRBJ1-4; 8 nucleotides line up with TRBD1. Losses at the gene ends were 5 bases for V and 0 bases for J; bases not matched to a gene: 14. This CDR3 contains 19 residues. Germline loops: CDR1 MNHEY, CDR2 SVGEGT. In nucleotides, the CDR3 is TGTGCCAGCAGTACCCCTCGGGACAGGTCCTACTCAACTAATGAAAAACTGTTTTTT. It translates to CASSTPRDRSYSTNEKLFF.

At least ten counts were recorded for this clonotype. J is TRBJ2-1 and V is TRBV5-1, with 8 bases fitting TRBD2. The CDR3 is made up of 15 amino acids. Germline CDR1 SGHRS, CDR2 YFSETQ. Trimming took 0 bases from V and 6 from J; bases not matched to a gene: 5. DNA for the CDR3: TGCGCCAGCAGCTTGGATGCCGGGAGGGCCAATGAGCAGTTCTTC. This encodes CASSLDAGRANEQFF.

This clonotype was observed at least ten times. This chain uses TRBV24-1 with TRBJ2-6; possibly TRBD1 for D (5 bases). Germline CDR1 reads KGHDR; CDR2 reads SFDVKD. CDR3 length: 15 amino acids. Trimming took 4 bases from V and 4 from J, leaving 10 bases between them. CDR3 amino acids: CATSDPGSGANVLTF. The CDR3 nucleotides read TGTGCCACCAGTGACCCAGGGTCAGGGGCCAACGTCCTGACTTTC.

Note on this clonotype: Being one base from a much bigger clone, this may be a read error. V is TRBV19 and J is TRBJ2-7, with D perhaps matching TRBD1 or TRBD2 (5 bases each). The CDR3 covers 12 residues. Germline values: CDR1 LNHDA, CDR2 SQIVND (reference sequence). V was clipped by 8 bases and J by 3 bases, with 11 bases between them. The CDR3 DNA reads as TGTGCCAGTCGGGACGAAGACTACGAGCAGTACTTC. Amino acids: CASRDEDYEQYF.

In this sample, this clonotype turned up many times. V is TRBV7-2 and J is TRBJ1-3; D is undetermined. This CDR3 is 15 amino acids long. Germline CDR1 SGHTA, CDR2 FQGNSA. V gave up 1 base and J gave up 0 bases, with 7 bases separating them. CDR3 in DNA: TGTGCCAGCAGCTTAGGCCTGAACTCTGGAAACACCATATATTTT. It encodes CASSLGLNSGNTIYF. Full variable domain (missing parts from reference TRBV7-2 and TRBJ1-3): GAGVSQSPSNKVTEKGKDVELRCDPISGHTALYWYRQSLGQGLEFLIYFQGNSAPDKSGLPSDRFSAERTGGSVSTLTIQRTQQEDSAVYLCASSLGLNSGNTIYFGEGSWLTVV.

Worth noting for this clonotype: A much bigger clone sits one base away, suggesting this may be a read error. The J gene is TRBJ2-3, the V gene TRBV12-3 or TRBV12-4; D might be TRBD2 (5 bases). The CDR3 consists of 17 residues. The CDR3, as DNA: TGTGCCAGCAGTTCTCGGCTAGCTCCGGTCGGCACAGATGCGCAGTATTTT. This codes for CASSSRLAPVGTDAQYF.

The sample holds many counts of this clonotype. This may be a read error: a much more frequent sequence differs by one nucleotide. The chain recombines TRBV6-2 or TRBV6-3 with TRBJ1-5; D is ambiguous. Germline values: CDR1 MNHEY, CDR2 SVGEGT. This CDR3 is built from 12 residues. This chain's CDR3 is CASSYSERPQRF. The CDR3 DNA follows: TGTGCCAGCAGTTACTCGGAACGGCCCCAGCGTTTT.

This clonotype appeared many times. The rearrangement links TRBV7-2 to TRBJ2-5; no reliable D call. The CDR3 is 12 residues long. The V end lost 2 bases, the J end lost 5 bases, and 6 bases lay between the germline ends. CDR1 is SGHTA and CDR2 is FQGNSA in the germline V gene. The CDR3 loop reads CASSLPSETQYF. The CDR3 DNA reads as TGTGCCAGCAGCTTACCAAGTGAGACCCAGTACTTC.

This clonotype has just a few counts. V usage is TRBV10-2 and J usage is TRBJ2-7; D call uncertain. Trimming shortened V by 2 bases and J by 2 bases, and 7 bases separated the two germline ends. CDR1 and CDR2 (germline): WSHSY, SAAADI. The CDR3 is 13 amino acids. CDR3 sequence reads: CASSERSPYEQYF. For the CDR3, the DNA is TGCGCCAGCAGTGAGAGATCCCCCTACGAGCAGTACTTC.

V gene TRBV6-2 or TRBV6-3 combines with J gene TRBJ2-7; D tentatively reads TRBD1 or TRBD2 (6 bases each). V shed 6 bases and J shed 5 bases, with 26 bases lying between them. The CDR3 has 17 residues. Germline loops: CDR1 MNHEY, CDR2 SVGEGT. CDR3 protein: CASSQRGEGGRGNEQYF. Written as DNA, the CDR3 is TGTGCCAGCAGCCAACGCGGGGAAGGTGGCAGGGGAAACGAGCAGTACTTC.

J is TRBJ2-1 and V is TRBV20-1; a possible D gene is TRBD2 (5 bases). The germline V gene has CDR1 DFQATT and CDR2 SNEGSKA (reference sequence). This CDR3 is built from 12 residues. DNA of the CDR3: TGCGGCGACCTCACTAGTCCCAATGAGCAGTTCTTC. Protein product: CGDLTSPNEQFF.

V is TRBV7-6 and J is TRBJ2-3, with 9 bases matching TRBD2. With V trimmed by 8 bases and J by 2 bases, 11 bases remained unmatched. CDR3 length: 16 residues. Germline CDR1 and CDR2: SGHVS and FNYEAQ. The CDR3 DNA reads as TGTGCCAGCCCTAGCTCTAGCGGGACTATCACAGATACGCAGTATTTT. This translates into CASPSSSGTITDTQYF.

Comment on this clonotype: The junction shows a germline mismatch at one end, possibly a read error. The V and J genes are TRBV7-9 and TRBJ2-1, with 10 bases aligning to TRBD2. Germline CDR1 SEHNR, CDR2 FQNEAQ (reference sequence). The CDR3 contains 15 residues. CDR3 in amino acids: CVSSLALAGANEQFF. CDR3 nucleotides: TGTGTCAGCAGCTTAGCTCTAGCGGGAGCGAATGAGCAGTTCTTC. Looking up the rest from reference TRBV7-9 and TRBJ2-1 gives the full variable domain: DTGVSQNPRHKITKRGQNVTFRCDPISEHNRLYWYRQTLGQGPEFLTYFQNEAQLEKSRLLSDRFSAERPKGSFSTLEIQRTEQGDSAMYLCVSSLALAGANEQFFGPGTRLTVL.